These T cell receptor beta chains were read from a single sample in a study of early T cells in non-severe SARS-CoV-2 infection. TCRdb re-derived calls from the 5' RACE reads in MiXCR, one entry per CDR3 protein. The sample records about 61,000 distinct CDR3 sequences, 12% being singletons. This sample comprised whole blood, obtained at baseline. The source of these receptors is an adult who was a healthcare worker with PCR-confirmed SARS-CoV-2 infection or an uninfected control (not recorded which). The donor label of this sample is uncertain. Each CDR3 is given without its conserved first and last residue. A D gene is named only where the DNA matches it firmly. Only part of the rows carry a size: once, few, many, or a class if the clone is expanded.

CDR3aa: ASSSGMSTDTQY
v_gene: TRBV2
d_gene: .
abundance: .

CDR3aa: ASSHPRSPDVYEQF
v_gene: TRBV3-1
d_gene: .
abundance: .

CDR3aa: AWSAHRNQPQH
v_gene: TRBV30
d_gene: .
abundance: many

CDR3aa: ASSFGDPIDTQY
v_gene: TRBV5-4
d_gene: .
abundance: .

CDR3aa: ASSSLDPSQPQH
v_gene: TRBV7-9
d_gene: .
abundance: medium-sized

CDR3aa: SVHLRTGEETQY
v_gene: TRBV29-1
d_gene: .
abundance: .

CDR3aa: ASSQSGQGDTQY
v_gene: TRBV7-3
d_gene: .
abundance: many

CDR3aa: ASSPSRAGEKLF
v_gene: TRBV6-5
d_gene: .
abundance: .

CDR3aa: AWSSGQGNTGELF
v_gene: TRBV30
d_gene: TRBD1
abundance: .

CDR3aa: ASSPAGVVNEQF
v_gene: TRBV7-2
d_gene: TRBD2
abundance: few

CDR3aa: ASSPPGPAYEKLF
v_gene: TRBV28
d_gene: .
abundance: .

CDR3aa: SVVLDRARMNTEAF
v_gene: TRBV29-1
d_gene: TRBD1
abundance: .

CDR3aa: ASSPPGLAFNEQF
v_gene: TRBV14
d_gene: TRBD2
abundance: few

CDR3aa: ASSAGTANGYT
v_gene: TRBV9
d_gene: TRBD1
abundance: many

CDR3aa: ASNQTRNTEAF
v_gene: TRBV4-1
d_gene: .
abundance: .

CDR3aa: ASLRDSGGTQY
v_gene: TRBV2
d_gene: .
abundance: .

CDR3aa: ASSLAGTAPNYGYT
v_gene: TRBV12-3/TRBV12-4
d_gene: TRBD1
abundance: few

CDR3aa: ASSLISGNTEAF
v_gene: TRBV5-4
d_gene: .
abundance: few

CDR3aa: AWSQQRNEKLF
v_gene: TRBV30
d_gene: .
abundance: few

CDR3aa: ASTLYGDY
v_gene: TRBV12-3/TRBV12-4
d_gene: .
abundance: few

CDR3aa: ASSFGDRVMKGANVLT
v_gene: TRBV12-3/TRBV12-4
d_gene: TRBD1
abundance: many

CDR3aa: ASSSTGQGLRAF
v_gene: TRBV27
d_gene: TRBD1
abundance: few

CDR3aa: AWSLPGANYGYT
v_gene: TRBV30
d_gene: .
abundance: few

CDR3aa: SARESGTGHTEAF
v_gene: TRBV20-1
d_gene: TRBD1
abundance: .

CDR3aa: ASSQGRNTEAF
v_gene: TRBV18
d_gene: .
abundance: .

CDR3aa: ASSLVGNDIQY
v_gene: TRBV7-9
d_gene: .
abundance: few

CDR3aa: SARDLSPPQETQY
v_gene: TRBV20-1
d_gene: .
abundance: few

CDR3aa: ASSQDLDRYYGYT
v_gene: TRBV3-1
d_gene: TRBD1
abundance: few

CDR3aa: ASSQGLAGGTGATQY
v_gene: TRBV12-3/TRBV12-4
d_gene: TRBD2
abundance: .

CDR3aa: ASTVQGRTGELF
v_gene: TRBV19
d_gene: .
abundance: few

CDR3aa: ASSLGRQGTKETQY
v_gene: TRBV5-1
d_gene: TRBD1
abundance: few

CDR3aa: ASSRPSDQPQH
v_gene: TRBV4-1
d_gene: .
abundance: few

CDR3aa: ASRWGAEGTQY
v_gene: TRBV2
d_gene: .
abundance: .

CDR3aa: ASSSQGGSFEKLF
v_gene: TRBV9
d_gene: TRBD1
abundance: few

CDR3aa: SVAPRGTDTQY
v_gene: TRBV29-1
d_gene: .
abundance: many

CDR3aa: SVELVGTQETQY
v_gene: TRBV29-1
d_gene: .
abundance: few

CDR3aa: ASSPGAGGNTGELF
v_gene: TRBV5-1
d_gene: TRBD1
abundance: few

CDR3aa: ASSPPEEKLF
v_gene: TRBV18
d_gene: .
abundance: .

CDR3aa: ASSAYRPGGDGYT
v_gene: TRBV27
d_gene: .
abundance: many

CDR3aa: SATRRVEETQY
v_gene: TRBV29-1
d_gene: .
abundance: many

CDR3aa: ASSLGTGDPILFGGYT
v_gene: TRBV5-1
d_gene: TRBD1
abundance: once

CDR3aa: AISNGLAGSYNEQF
v_gene: TRBV10-3
d_gene: TRBD2
abundance: many

CDR3aa: ASSTTENTEAF
v_gene: TRBV14
d_gene: .
abundance: .

CDR3aa: ASSSTPGRGGNTIY
v_gene: TRBV28
d_gene: .
abundance: few

CDR3aa: ASSQDRKGPNPDTQY
v_gene: TRBV3-1
d_gene: .
abundance: .

CDR3aa: ASSQGHFFQTQY
v_gene: TRBV3-1
d_gene: .
abundance: few

CDR3aa: SARDLVLAGDTGELF
v_gene: TRBV20-1
d_gene: .
abundance: few

CDR3aa: ASSSSYKNTEAF
v_gene: TRBV11-2
d_gene: .
abundance: .

CDR3aa: ASSTSQGSREKLF
v_gene: TRBV12-3/TRBV12-4
d_gene: TRBD1
abundance: .

CDR3aa: ASSLTGPNSPLH
v_gene: TRBV27
d_gene: .
abundance: .

CDR3aa: SAREGGRDAYNSPLH
v_gene: TRBV20-1
d_gene: .
abundance: .